This T cell receptor (beta chain) was sequenced during a study of shared clonotypes between healthy human individuals. About the research overall: Researchers drew samples from a couple of women and three men aged 18 to 49.

Germline CDR1 is KGHSH and CDR2 is LQKENI. The trim removed 0 bases at V and 1 base at J, leaving 2 bases unmatched. There are 16 residues in the CDR3. Findings and caveats of the study: Estimated richness was generally greater in naive than memory subsets.

Clones were sequenced by immunoSEQ multiplex PCR, and TCRdb holds only the in-frame ones, with some missing. Here the sample spans over a million clones, over 95% being singletons. Regarding this clone: Its antigen is unknown.

The V call is TRBV18, the J call TRBJ2-2; TRBD1 matches 7 bases. The source material was naive CD4+ T cells sorted from blood. Subset meaning: CD45RA+ positively selected. This clonotype was sampled from a man younger than 45 in good health. CDR3 loop: CASSPPGQMNTGELFF. The CDR3 DNA sequence: TGTGCCAGCTCACCACCGGGACAGATGAACACCGGGGAGCTGTTTTTT. The variable domain in full, completed from reference TRBV18 and TRBJ2-2, reads NAGVMQNPRHLVRRRGQEARLRCSPMKGHSHVYWYRQLPEEGLKFMVYLQKENIIDESGMPKERFSAEFPKEGPSILRIQQVVRGDSAAYFCASSPPGQMNTGELFFGEGSRLTVL.